These 30 T cell receptor beta chains were all obtained from the same sample, sequenced in a study of response to subunit inactivated influenza vaccine. TCRdb re-called the RT-PCR reads through MiXCR, storing one row per CDR3 protein. The sample includes 430,000 or so distinct CDR3 sequences, 10% to 11% of them seen just once. This sample comprised PBMCs from blood, obtained roughly 45 days after vaccination. The receptors come from a man in his fifties who received an inactivated influenza vaccine.

V is TRBV25-1 and J is TRBJ1-2; D is unclear. Germline V gene lookup returns CDR1 MGHDK and CDR2 SYGVNS. This CDR3 is 13 amino acids long. With 4 bases removed from V and 4 bases from J, the gap between germline ends came to 10 bases. The CDR3: CASSAETSYGYTF. CDR3 DNA: TGTGCCAGCAGTGCCGAGACGAGCTATGGCTACACCTTC.

CDR3 nucleotides: TGCGCCAGCAGCCTAGATGCTGTATCTAGCACAGATACGCAGTATTTT. This sequence encodes CASSLDAVSSTDTQYF. The rearrangement links TRBV4-3 to TRBJ2-3; no reliable D call. This CDR3 contains 16 residues. The germline gives CDR1 LGHNA, CDR2 YSLEER. Trimming removed 4 bases from V and 0 bases from J, with 14 bases in between.

This clonotype was seen only a few times. The rearrangement joins TRBV20-1 to TRBJ2-5; a weak D match, TRBD1 (6 bases). This CDR3 contains 16 residues. V gave up 6 bases and J gave up 2 bases, with 22 bases separating them. CDR1 and CDR2 (germline): DFQATT, SNEGSKA (reference sequence). The CDR3 here is CSAWWFWTAIQETQYF. Written as DNA, the CDR3 is TGCAGTGCCTGGTGGTTCTGGACAGCGATACAAGAGACCCAGTACTTC.

This clonotype has only a few counts. The CDR3 bases are TGTGCCACCAGTGATTTTCCCCCCCGGGGCAGTCGGGAGACCCAGTACTTC. This gives the protein CATSDFPPRGSRETQYF. V is TRBV24-1 and J is TRBJ2-5; D may be TRBD1 or TRBD2 (5 bases each). V lost 1 base to trimming and J lost 5 bases, with 19 bases between them. Looked up from germline, CDR1 is KGHDR and CDR2 is SFDVKD. The CDR3 is made up of 17 amino acids.

Many counts were recorded for this clonotype. V is TRBV5-4 and J is TRBJ1-1, with D uncertain. This CDR3 is 13 amino acids long. Germline V gene sequence: CDR1 SGHNT, CDR2 YYREEE (reference sequence). The V end was cut by 0 bases, the J end by 4 bases, with 7 bases between. The CDR3 is CASSLDGITEAFF. The DNA of the CDR3 is TGTGCCAGCAGCTTGGACGGGATCACTGAAGCTTTCTTT.

V is TRBV19 and J is TRBJ2-7; the match to TRBD2 covers 7 bases. V lost 4 bases to trimming and J lost 4 bases; unmatched junction nucleotides: 13. Germline V gene sequence: CDR1 LNHDA, CDR2 SQIVND (reference sequence). The CDR3 consists of 16 residues. This CDR3 is CASSSDLRGRAYEQYF. DNA of the CDR3: TGTGCCAGTAGTAGCGATTTGCGGGGGAGAGCTTACGAGCAGTACTTC.

This clonotype was detected many times. The chain has TRBV28 and TRBJ1-1; D might be TRBD1 (5 bases). Germline CDR1 reads MDHEN; CDR2 reads SYDVKM. The V end was cut by 2 bases, the J end by 4 bases, with 14 bases between. The CDR3 runs 15 residues. CDR3 in amino acids: CASSLAPGRGTEAFF. CDR3 nucleotides: TGTGCCAGCAGTTTAGCCCCAGGGCGTGGCACTGAAGCTTTCTTT. The entire variable domain, with the rest obtained from reference TRBV28 and TRBJ1-1, is as follows: DVKVTQSSRYLVKRTGEKVFLECVQDMDHENMFWYRQDPGLGLRLIYFSYDVKMKEKGDIPEGYSVSREKKERFSLILESASTNQTSMYLCASSLAPGRGTEAFFGQGTRLTVV.

This clonotype was detected only a few times. V is TRBV27 and J is TRBJ2-2; TRBD2 matches 11 bases. Looked up from germline, CDR1 is MNHEY and CDR2 is SMNVEV (reference sequence). After removal of 3 bases from V and 5 bases from J, the junction contained 2 bases not matched to a gene. This CDR3 region has 15 residues. CDR3 amino acids: CASSLGLAATGELFF. CDR3 coding DNA: TGTGCCAGCAGTTTGGGACTAGCGGCGACCGGGGAGCTGTTTTTT.

This clonotype was found a few times. The genes are TRBV6-1 and TRBJ1-5; possibly TRBD1 for D (5 bases). V dropped 3 bases and J dropped 0 bases, with 15 bases sitting between them. CDR1 is MNHNS and CDR2 is SASEGT in the germline V gene. CDR3 length: 17 residues. Here the CDR3 reads CASSEGPWGHSNQPQHF. The CDR3 bases are TGTGCCAGCAGTGAGGGACCATGGGGTCATAGCAATCAGCCCCAGCATTTT.

This chain uses TRBV15 with TRBJ2-1; 8 bases match TRBD2. The CDR3 is made up of 17 amino acids. The germline gives CDR1 LNHNV, CDR2 YYDKDF (reference sequence). The V gene end was trimmed by 0 bases and the J gene end by 6 bases; junction bases not matched to a gene: 10. The CDR3 sequence: CATSRDRIGLALNEQFF. The CDR3 region has the DNA TGTGCCACCAGCAGAGATCGGATAGGACTAGCCCTCAATGAGCAGTTCTTC.

The rearrangement uses TRBV5-1 and TRBJ1-3; the D is unclear. The V gene lost 0 bases and the J gene lost 3 bases, with 7 bases spanning the gap. The CDR3 spans 14 residues. Per the germline V gene, CDR1 is SGHRS and CDR2 is YFSETQ. CDR3 sequence (DNA): TGCGCCAGCAGCTTGGGAGACTTTGGAAACACCATATATTTT. Amino acid sequence: CASSLGDFGNTIYF.

V gene TRBV20-1 combines with J gene TRBJ2-2, with 11 positions matching TRBD2. The junction had 5 bases not matched to a gene; V was cut back by 3 bases and J by 2 bases. The V gene's germline CDR1 is DFQATT and CDR2 SNEGSKA (reference sequence). This CDR3 is built from 16 residues. The CDR3 region is CSARPLAGGNTGELFF. In nucleotides, the CDR3 is TGCAGTGCTAGGCCCCTAGCGGGGGGAAACACCGGGGAGCTGTTTTTT.

The table lists this clonotype with a few counts. CDR3 bases: TGCGCCAGCAGCTTGGAGGCTTTATCGGGAGGGTTATACGAGCAGTACTTC. Translation gives CASSLEALSGGLYEQYF. The genes are TRBV5-1 and TRBJ2-7; TRBD2 matches at 8 bases. The CDR3 length is 17 residues. Germline lookup yields CDR1 SGHRS and CDR2 YFSETQ. Trimming removed 0 bases from V and 4 bases from J; junction bases left unmatched: 12. The complete variable domain, with remaining parts taken from reference TRBV5-1 and TRBJ2-7, reads KAGVTQTPRYLIKTRGQQVTLSCSPISGHRSVSWYQQTPGQGLQFLFEYFSETQRNKGNFPGRFSGRQFSNSRSEMNVSTLELGDSALYLCASSLEALSGGLYEQYFGPGTRLTVT.

The CDR3 DNA reads TGTGCCAGCAGTTACTCGGTTGGAGGGAATCAGCCCCAGCATTTT. The encoded protein is CASSYSVGGNQPQHF. This chain joins TRBV6-2 or TRBV6-3 and TRBJ1-5; D uncertain. This CDR3 region has 15 residues. The V end lost 0 bases, the J end lost 4 bases, and 10 bases lay between the germline ends. The germline V gene has CDR1 MNHEY and CDR2 SVGEGT.

This chain links TRBV11-2 with TRBJ2-6, with a tentative D call TRBD1 (6 bases). V was pared by 1 base and J by 4 bases, with 14 bases between. The CDR3 is made up of 17 amino acids. CDR1 SGHAT and CDR2 FQNNGV come from the germline V gene. DNA of the CDR3: TGTGCCAGCAGCTTAGTCTACAGGGTGATGGGGGCCAACGTCCTGACTTTC. Its protein product is CASSLVYRVMGANVLTF. The whole variable domain, filled in from reference TRBV11-2 and TRBJ2-6, reads EAGVAQSPRYKIIEKRQSVAFWCNPISGHATLYWYQQILGQGPKLLIQFQNNGVVDDSQLPKDRFSAERLKGVDSTLKIQPAKLEDSAVYLCASSLVYRVMGANVLTFGAGSRLTVL.

This clonotype was detected ten times or more. This chain uses TRBV20-1 with TRBJ1-6, with 10 bases fitting TRBD1. Per germline, CDR1 DFQATT and CDR2 SNEGSKA (reference sequence). This CDR3 has 16 amino acids. J gave up 3 bases and V 4 bases, and 6 bases lay outside the gene matches. The CDR3 sequence is CSAIDRGLVYNSPLHF. In DNA, the CDR3 is TGCAGTGCTATAGACAGGGGGCTTGTCTATAATTCACCCCTCCACTTT.

This clonotype has at least ten counts. V gene TRBV5-1 combines with J gene TRBJ2-7; 7 bases fit TRBD1. Germline CDR1 and CDR2: SGHRS and YFSETQ. This CDR3 spans 15 amino acids. Trimming took 4 bases from V and 4 from J; bases not matched to a gene: 11. CDR3 sequence reads: CASSPTAGTDYEQYF. DNA for the CDR3: TGCGCCAGCAGCCCCACGGCCGGGACAGATTACGAGCAGTACTTC.

V is TRBV6-1 and J is TRBJ2-4, with 8 bases that match TRBD2. CDR1 and CDR2 (germline): MNHNS, SASEGT. The CDR3 is 14 residues long. V was clipped by 6 bases and J by 8 bases; unmatched bases: 9. DNA for the CDR3: TGTGCCAGCAGATCGGGACTAGTTTATCACATTCAGTACTTC. Protein sequence: CASRSGLVYHIQYF.

The table lists this clonotype with many counts. The DNA of the CDR3 is TGCAGTGCCAACCTCGGCAAAGATACGCAGTATTTT. It codes for CSANLGKDTQYF. The V and J genes are TRBV20-1 and TRBJ2-3; D is undetermined. The CDR3 covers 12 residues. Trimming removed 6 bases from V and 5 bases from J, with 12 bases in between. CDR1 and CDR2 from the germline V gene are DFQATT and SNEGSKA (reference sequence).

The CDR3 spells CASSVGTSGFFSYEQYF. DNA for the CDR3: TGTGCCAGCAGCGTGGGTACTAGCGGGTTCTTCTCCTACGAGCAGTACTTC. The rearrangement joins TRBV9 to TRBJ2-7; 9 bases are a match to TRBD2. The trim removed 2 bases at V and 0 bases at J, leaving 9 bases unmatched. The CDR3 is 17 amino acids. The germline V gene encodes CDR1 SGDLS and CDR2 YYNGEE.

This clonotype was counted a few times. V and J are TRBV11-1 and TRBJ2-1; 16 bases map to TRBD2. CDR3 length: 18 amino acids. The V gene's germline CDR1 is SGHAT and CDR2 FQDESV (reference sequence). Trimming cost V 5 bases and J 7 bases; bases outside gene matches: 11. The DNA for the CDR3 is TGTGCCAGCAGCCATGGGACTAGCGGGAGGGCCGATAGAAATGAGCAGTTCTTC. Translating gives CASSHGTSGRADRNEQFF.

This clonotype was recorded many times. The chain is built from TRBV12-3 or TRBV12-4 and TRBJ1-6; D is possibly TRBD1 (5 bases). This CDR3 has 15 amino acids. The V end was cut by 6 bases, the J end by 4 bases, with 13 bases between. The CDR3 sequence is CASRPGTVYNSPLHF. In DNA, the CDR3 is TGTGCCAGCAGGCCCGGGACGGTGTATAATTCACCCCTCCACTTT.

This clonotype was counted only a few times. The rearrangement links TRBV24-1 to TRBJ1-1, with TRBD1 as a possible D gene (6 bases). V was cut by 3 bases and J by 6 bases, with 16 bases left in between. The CDR3 has 15 residues. The germline V gene has CDR1 KGHDR and CDR2 SFDVKD. CDR3: CATSDADSGRSEAFF. In nucleotides, the CDR3 is TGTGCCACCAGTGATGCGGACAGTGGGAGATCTGAAGCTTTCTTT.

This clonotype turned up a few times. This chain joins TRBV4-1 and TRBJ2-5, with D tentatively TRBD2 (6 bases). Trimming cost V 3 bases and J 2 bases, with 16 bases left between them. The CDR3 is 16 amino acids. Germline CDR1 reads MGHRA; CDR2 reads YSYEKL. The CDR3 protein is CASSQVGEGTQETQYF. Here the CDR3 DNA reads TGCGCCAGCAGCCAGGTCGGCGAGGGGACTCAAGAGACCCAGTACTTC.

The chain employs TRBV9 and TRBJ2-7; 7 nucleotides align to TRBD1. The CDR3 contains 15 residues. CDR1 is SGDLS, CDR2 YYNGEE, per germline. The junction had 10 bases not matched to a gene; V was cut back by 4 bases and J by 3 bases. In DNA form, the CDR3 reads TGTGCCAGCAGCTCCTCCGGGACAGCTTTCTACGAGCAGTACTTC. Protein sequence: CASSSSGTAFYEQYF.

The chain links TRBV6-1 to TRBJ2-1; 9 nucleotides line up with TRBD1. This CDR3 is built from 17 residues. With V trimmed by 4 bases and J by 7 bases, 14 bases remained unmatched. Germline V lookup: CDR1 MNHNS, CDR2 SASEGT. Here the CDR3 DNA reads TGTGCCAGCAGTGCCTGGGGCCCACAGGGGGCCGGGAATGAGCAGTTCTTC. Translated: CASSAWGPQGAGNEQFF.

This clonotype was counted many times. The chain is built from TRBV20-1 and TRBJ2-2, with D possibly being TRBD2 (5 bases). Germline lookup yields CDR1 DFQATT and CDR2 SNEGSKA (reference sequence). This CDR3 spans 17 amino acids. Trimming stripped 3 bases from V and 4 bases from J, with 21 bases between. The CDR3 is CSASLVRTPLFTGELFF. CDR3 in DNA: TGCAGTGCTAGTCTAGTTAGGACTCCTTTATTCACCGGGGAGCTGTTTTTT.

This clonotype was seen many times. The gene calls are TRBV12-3 or TRBV12-4 and TRBJ2-2; 7 bases fit TRBD1. The CDR3 is 16 residues long. Trimming cost V 9 bases and J 1 base; bases outside gene matches: 11. The CDR3 bases are TGTGCCAGTGGGGACAGTGCACTCTTGAACACCGGGGAGCTGTTTTTT. Encoded protein: CASGDSALLNTGELFF.

This clonotype was found a few times. The J gene is TRBJ1-5, the V gene TRBV6-1, with TRBD1 identical over 7 bases. The germline V gene encodes CDR1 MNHNS and CDR2 SASEGT. The CDR3 loop spans 14 amino acids. V was clipped by 4 bases and J by 3 bases; unmatched bases: 3. The CDR3 region is CASSVDRANQPQHF. As DNA, the CDR3 is TGTGCCAGCAGTGTAGACAGGGCCAATCAGCCCCAGCATTTT.

This clonotype has at least ten counts. The CDR3 here is CASSSTQGTGELFF. CDR3 DNA sequence: TGCGCCAGCAGCTCGACTCAGGGCACCGGGGAGCTGTTTTTT. This chain joins TRBV5-1 and TRBJ2-2, with D possibly matching TRBD1 (5 bases). The CDR3 runs to 14 residues. The germline CDR1 and CDR2 sequences are SGHRS and YFSETQ. The V end was cut by 3 bases, the J end by 4 bases, with 10 bases between.